These 25 T cell receptor delta chains share one sample of origin, sequenced in a study of γδ T cells in repeated Plasmodium falciparum infection. TCRdb re-processed the multiplex PCR reads via CATT. The data show 45,000 to 50,000 delta-chain clones, 1.6% seen once. Bulk repertoires came from Vgamma9/Vdelta2+ or Vdelta2-negative gammadelta T cells flow-sorted from PBMC. Input material: gamma-delta T cells from blood. The receptors derive from a pool of human donors (malaria-infected and uninfected, not separated).

This clone was recorded a few times. This likely traces to a read error, being one base from a far larger clone. DNA for the CDR3: TGTGCTCTTGGGGAAAAAGGGCTTCCCGTCTTCTGGGGGACAACTATTAAACTCATCTTT. Its protein product is CALGEKGLPVFWGTTIKLIF. The rearrangement uses TRDV1 and TRDJ1; 8 nucleotides line up with TRDD3. No J gene is reported in TCRdb; it was inferred here by comparing the DNA with germline. With V trimmed by 2 bases and J by 7 bases, 24 bases remained unmatched. Germline V gene data show CDR1 as TSWWSYY and CDR2 as QGS. The CDR3 contains 20 residues.

This clone was counted ten times or more. Given a far larger clone just one base away, this is likely a sequencing read error. Additional DNA sequences in this sample encode the identical CDR3. The gene calls are TRDV1 and TRDJ1, with 10 bases aligning to TRDD3. The J gene, left out of TCRdb, was set here by checking the DNA against germline. The CDR3 has 20 residues. CDR1 TSWWSYY and CDR2 QGS come from the germline V gene. V was clipped by 1 base and J by 8 bases; unmatched bases: 22. The CDR3 bases are TGTGCTCTTGGGGAACCACTTCGATGGTACTGGGGGATGCGGAACGACAAACTCATCTTT. Translation gives CALGEPLRWYWGMRNDKLIF.

This clone has a count of ten or more. It may be a read error: a sequence one base away is much more abundant. Other DNA sequences in the same sample also yield this CDR3. J is TRDJ1 and V is TRDV2; 12 nucleotides align to TRDD3. Germline V gene data show CDR1 as GEAIGNYY and CDR2 as EKD. The V and J ends lost 0 bases and 0 bases, in that order; junction bases with no gene match: 10. The CDR3 runs 19 residues. The CDR3 spells CACDTGIWGIRGYTDKLIF. The CDR3 DNA is TGTGCCTGTGACACCGGGATCTGGGGGATACGAGGGTACACCGATAAACTCATCTTT.

Worth noting for this clone: TCRdb records a much larger clone's protein for this DNA, with a difference at residue 16 that likely arises from a read error; the protein given is the translation of the DNA. This chain joins TRDV1 and TRDJ1, with 9 bases fitting TRDD3. TCRdb leaves out the J gene; it was filled in here by matching the DNA to germline. There are 23 residues in the CDR3. V lost 0 bases and J lost 3; bases outside the gene matches: 26. CDR1 and CDR2 from the germline V gene are TSWWSYY and QGS. CDR3 bases: TGTGCTCTTGGGGAACTAGATGCTTCCTATAACCCTGGGGGATTGAGCCGCCCCGATAAACTCATCTTT. Its protein product is CALGELDASYNPGGLSRPDKLIF.

This clone has just a few counts. This probably arose from a read error, given a far larger clone one base away. In the same sample, other DNA sequences code for this CDR3. The V call is TRDV1, the J call TRDJ1; D tentatively fits TRDD2 or TRDD3 (6 bases each). The J gene, missing from TCRdb, was assigned here through DNA to germline matching. Germline V CDR1 and CDR2: TSWWSYY, QGS. This CDR3 region has 26 residues. CDR3 nucleotides: TGTGCCCTTGGGGATGTGGATGATCCTACGTACCCTCAGGGTTCCCCCCATGCCGGATACACCGATAAACTCATCTTT. Translating gives CALGDVDDPTYPQGSPHAGYTDKLIF.

This clone was observed a handful of times. TCRdb's protein for this DNA is that of a much larger clone and differs from the translation at residues 13 and 14, likely a read error; the protein shown is the DNA translation. This chain links TRDV1 with TRDJ1; D may be TRDD3 (6 bases). The germline V and J ends were trimmed by 2 bases and 6 bases, with 25 bases remaining between them. The length of the CDR3 is 18 residues. CDR1 and CDR2 from the germline V gene are TSWWSYY and QGS. Written as DNA, the CDR3 is TGTGCTCTTGGGGAAAGTCGGGTACGTTTGGGGATTACCAATAAACTCATCTTT. Translation: CALGESRVRLGITNKLIF.

This clone was counted ten times or more. V is TRDV2 and J is TRDJ1; TRDD3 aligns across 13 bases. Germline CDR1 and CDR2: GEAIGNYY and EKD. The V and J ends lost 4 bases and 2 bases, in that order; junction bases with no gene match: 12. The CDR3 consists of 18 residues. CDR3 region: CACDVLGDTVLGTDKLIF. The CDR3, as DNA: TGTGCCTGTGATGTACTGGGGGATACGGTATTGGGGACCGATAAACTCATCTTT.

Turning to this clone: The protein held in TCRdb is that of a much larger clone and does not match this DNA's translation at residue 13, likely because of a read error; the protein shown is translated from the DNA. The chain uses TRDV1 and TRDJ1, with D possibly matching TRDD3 (7 bases). Germline matching of the DNA provided the J gene here, since TCRdb leaves it blank. The V gene lost 1 base and the J gene lost 1 base, with 25 bases spanning the gap. The CDR3 totals 20 residues. CDR1 is TSWWSYY, CDR2 QGS, per germline. The chain's CDR3 is CALGEPLSYCGIPPTDKLIF. In DNA form, the CDR3 reads TGTGCTCTTGGGGAACCCCTCTCCTACTGCGGGATACCCCCCACCGATAAACTCATCTTT.

There are a few counts of this clone. TCRdb's listed protein matches a much larger clone and diverges from this DNA's translation at residue 17, likely through a read error; the protein shown comes from the DNA. V and J are TRDV1 and TRDJ1; 10 bases map to TRDD3. The CDR3 consists of 21 residues. The V gene's germline CDR1 is TSWWSYY and CDR2 QGS. The CDR3 is CALGGPTGTGGSLSYTYKLIF. The CDR3 bases are TGTGCTCTTGGGGGGCCTACGGGTACTGGGGGATCACTCTCTTACACCTATAAACTCATCTTT.

Comment on this clone: TCRdb's protein for this DNA is that of a much larger clone and differs from the translation at residue 14, likely a read error; the protein shown is the DNA translation. This chain connects TRDV1 to TRDJ1, with a weak D call TRDD3 (5 bases). TCRdb leaves out the J gene; it was filled in here by matching the DNA to germline. Germline loops: CDR1 TSWWSYY, CDR2 QGS. The CDR3 contains 18 residues. The CDR3 DNA follows: TGTGCTCTTGGGGAATGCTTCTGGGAGCGAAGCTACACCGGTAAACTCATCTTT. It is translated as CALGECFWERSYTGKLIF.

As concerns this clone: With a much larger clone just one base away, this may be a read error. No J gene was named, though the V gene is TRDV1; TRDD3 reflects the table's D call only, with no check against the DNA. CDR1 is TSWWSYY, CDR2 QGS, per germline. This CDR3 contains 21 residues. The CDR3 bases are TGTGCTCTTGGGGAACGAAACCGCCTCCGCTGGGGGATACAAGGGGGGGATAAACTCATCTTC. It codes for CALGERNRLRWGIQGGDKLIF.

Within the sample, this clone is medium-sized. The V call is TRDV1, the J call TRDJ1; 8 bases fit TRDD3. Germline CDR1 TSWWSYY, CDR2 QGS. The CDR3 length is 15 residues. V shed 5 bases and J 1 base; nucleotides not matched to a gene: 6. The CDR3 protein is CALGRRTGGTDKLIF. CDR3 DNA: TGTGCTCTTGGGAGACGTACTGGGGGCACCGATAAACTCATCTTT.

This clone was observed a handful of times. The protein TCRdb lists belongs to a much larger clone and differs from this DNA's translation at residue 5, which points to a read error; the protein shown is made from the DNA. The V call is TRDV1, the J call TRDJ3; 7 nucleotides align to TRDD3. Assignment of the J gene here rests on matching the DNA to germline, because TCRdb gives none. With 7 bases clipped from V and 0 bases from J, the junction kept 18 bases outside the gene matches. CDR3 length equals 21 residues. CDR1 is TSWWSYY and CDR2 is QGS in the germline V gene. This CDR3 reads CALAPLGIRSDSSWDTRQMFF. The CDR3 region has the DNA TGTGCTCTTGCCCCCTTGGGGATAAGGTCGGATAGCTCCTGGGACACCCGACAGATGTTTTTC.

This clone was seen ten or more times. V and J are TRDV1 and TRDJ1, with 7 bases fitting TRDD2. The CDR3 length is 15 residues. The germline CDR1 and CDR2 sequences are TSWWSYY and QGS. With 3 bases clipped from V and 4 bases from J, the junction kept 8 bases outside the gene matches. The CDR3 spells CALGETFLDDDKLIF. The CDR3 DNA is TGTGCTCTTGGGGAGACCTTCCTCGATGACGATAAACTCATCTTT.

Turning to this clone: The translation of this DNA and the TCRdb protein of a much larger clone differ at residue 19, probably owing to a read error; the protein shown here is translated from the DNA. The chain combines TRDV1 with TRDJ1; D possibly corresponds to TRDD3 (6 bases). TCRdb carries no J gene annotation; the J gene was assigned here by matching the DNA with germline. The germline V gene encodes CDR1 TSWWSYY and CDR2 QGS. The germline V and J ends were trimmed by 1 base and 3 bases, with 39 bases remaining between them. This CDR3 contains 24 residues. In DNA form, the CDR3 reads TGTGCTCTTGGGGAACGCTCCCACGTCAGGGGTGGGCTGGGGCAATTTCCCTACGCCGATAAACTCATCTTT. Protein sequence: CALGERSHVRGGLGQFPYADKLIF.

In the case of this clone: This DNA's translation and the protein TCRdb lists, from a much larger clone, do not match at residue 7, likely due to a read error; the protein shown is translated from the DNA. This chain connects TRDV1 to TRDJ1; 11 bases match TRDD3. Assignment of the J gene here rests on matching the DNA to germline, because TCRdb gives none. This CDR3 is built from 28 residues. V was clipped by 4 bases and J by 0 bases; unmatched bases: 40. Germline V lookup: CDR1 TSWWSYY, CDR2 QGS. CDR3 in amino acids: CALGGPHRTLHSLLLGDISFGYTDKLIF. The CDR3 bases are TGTGCTCTTGGGGGCCCCCACAGGACCCTACATTCCTTATTACTGGGGGATATTTCTTTTGGCTACACCGATAAACTCATCTTT.

Only a few counts were recorded for this clone. The TCRdb protein, from a much larger clone, departs from this DNA's translation at residue 5, likely by read error; the protein shown derives from the DNA. The chain uses TRDV1 and TRDJ1, with TRDD3 matching over 12 bases. TCRdb gives no J gene; it was assigned here by matching the DNA to germline. V lost 3 bases and J lost 0; bases outside the gene matches: 29. From germline, CDR1 is TSWWSYY and CDR2 QGS. This CDR3 spans 25 amino acids. The CDR3 sequence is CALGDLFHTLRFPGGYAGYTDKLIF. For the CDR3, the DNA is TGTGCTCTTGGGGATCTGTTTCACACTCTACGATTTCCTGGGGGATACGCGGGGTACACCGATAAACTCATCTTT.

This clone was seen a few times. TCRdb has a much larger clone's protein, which differs at residue 21 from the translation of this DNA, likely because of a read error; what is shown is the protein translated from the DNA. The V call is TRDV1, the J call TRDJ1, with 13 bases matching TRDD3. Matching the DNA to germline supplied the J gene, which TCRdb does not give. CDR3 length: 25 residues. With V trimmed by 2 bases and J by 10 bases, 37 bases remained unmatched. The germline V gene encodes CDR1 TSWWSYY and CDR2 QGS. CDR3 DNA: TGTGCTCTTGGGGAAATTTCGGCTCCCTCTCGGGCCCCGTACTGGGGGATACGGGTTACAATGGGACTCATCTTT. It is translated as CALGEISAPSRAPYWGIRVTMGLIF.

About this clone: The protein TCRdb lists belongs to a much larger clone and differs from this DNA's translation at residue 17, which points to a read error; the protein shown is made from the DNA. The V gene call reads TRDV1; no J gene was called; TRDD3 is taken as the D call from the table, unchecked against the DNA. The CDR3 sequence is 18 residues long. CDR1 and CDR2 (germline): TSWWSYY, QGS. This CDR3 is CALTQEGRLGPYTDKLTF. The CDR3 region has the DNA TGTGCTCTGACACAAGAGGGAAGACTGGGGCCGTACACCGATAAACTCACCTTT.

This clone was counted between two and nine times. TCRdb shows a much larger clone's protein in place of this DNA's translation, and the two differ at residue 4, likely through a read error; the protein shown is translated from the DNA. This chain links TRDV2 with TRDJ1; 13 bases are a match to TRDD3. Germline CDR1 and CDR2: GEAIGNYY and EKD. V lost 5 bases, J lost 8 bases, and 10 bases stayed unmatched. The CDR3 loop spans 15 amino acids. The CDR3 coding sequence is TGTGCCTGTGGCTCCGTACTGGGGGATACGTTGAAACTCATCTTT. Translating gives CACGSVLGDTLKLIF.

Details on this clone: This likely reflects a read error, since a far larger clone is one base away. Additional DNA sequences in this sample encode the identical CDR3. The chain carries TRDV1 and TRDJ1; the match to TRDD3 covers 10 bases. The J gene was not available in TCRdb and was assigned here by matching the DNA to germline segments. V trimming: 2 bases; J trimming: 3 bases; junction bases outside the gene matches: 36. The germline V gene has CDR1 TSWWSYY and CDR2 QGS. The CDR3 is made up of 26 amino acids. The CDR3 is CALGEGTTLLSSRTGGYGWGPDKLIF. CDR3 bases: TGTGCTCTTGGGGAAGGGACAACCCTCCTTTCCTCTCGTACGGGGGGATACGGCTGGGGACCCGATAAACTCATCTTT.

The sample holds many counts of this clone. The chain uses TRDV2 and TRDJ3, with TRDD3 matching 10 bases. CDR1 and CDR2 (germline): GEAIGNYY, EKD. The J segment lost 0 bases and the V segment lost 2 bases, leaving 9 bases of the junction unmatched. The CDR3 covers 20 residues. The CDR3 nucleotides read TGTGCCTGTGACATACTGGGGGATCGTCCTCACTCCTGGGACACCCGACAGATGTTTTTC. Residues: CACDILGDRPHSWDTRQMFF.

At least ten counts were recorded for this clone. The rearrangement links TRDV1 to TRDJ1; 9 bases line up with TRDD3. Because TCRdb records no J gene, it was assigned here through a match of the DNA to germline. CDR3 length: 21 residues. The J segment lost 5 bases and the V segment lost 1 base, leaving 23 bases of the junction unmatched. Germline CDR1 reads TSWWSYY; CDR2 reads QGS. CDR3 sequence: CALGEPSWSYLYWGNPDKLIF. CDR3 sequence (DNA): TGTGCTCTTGGGGAACCTTCATGGTCCTACCTTTACTGGGGGAACCCGGATAAACTCATCTTT.

This clone was seen only a few times. The likely explanation is a read error, given a far larger clone one base away. The same CDR3 also results from other DNA sequences found in this sample. The V gene call is TRDV1, and the J gene call is absent; TRDD3, the D gene given by the table, was not confirmed from the DNA. Looked up from germline, CDR1 is TSWWSYY and CDR2 is QGS. CDR3 length: 26 residues. The CDR3 DNA reads as TGTGCTCTTGGGGATGTGGATGATCCTACGTACCCTCAGGGTTCCCCCCATGCCGGATACACCGATAAGCTCATCTTT. Encoded protein: CALGDVDDPTYPQGSPHAGYTDKLIF.

This clone was recorded a few times. This DNA's translation differs at residue 11 from TCRdb's protein, which comes from a much larger clone; a read error is likely, and the protein shown is translated from the DNA. The chain combines TRDV2 with TRDJ1, with 10 nucleotides matching TRDD3. The J gene, left out of TCRdb, was set here by checking the DNA against germline. Germline loops: CDR1 GEAIGNYY, CDR2 EKD. V lost 2 bases, J lost 1 base, and 9 bases stayed unmatched. This CDR3 region has 17 residues. CDR3 nucleotides: TGTGCCTGTGACATCTTGGGGGATACTTCTCCCACCGATAAACTCATCTTT. Protein: CACDILGDTSPTDKLIF.